This T cell receptor beta chain was retrieved from a study of technical replicates of blood from several donors. The CDR3 contains 16 residues. Looked up from germline, CDR1 is SGDLS and CDR2 is YYNGEE. V lost 2 bases, J lost 4 bases, and 17 bases lay in between. Only in-frame clones appear in the TCRdb table, and some are missing; sequencing was by immunoSEQ multiplex PCR. The sample lists 53,000 or so clones; just under 95% were seen once. This clonotype was sampled from a human donor in good health. Some clones in this sample may be carry-over from other donors' samples. The sample consisted of PBMCs. The chain joins TRBV9 to TRBJ2-3, with D possibly being TRBD2 (7 bases). The CDR3 region is CASSVGGGRGADTQYF. The CDR3 DNA is TGTGCCAGCAGCGTTGGGGGGGGGCGAGGCGCAGATACGCAGTATTTT.